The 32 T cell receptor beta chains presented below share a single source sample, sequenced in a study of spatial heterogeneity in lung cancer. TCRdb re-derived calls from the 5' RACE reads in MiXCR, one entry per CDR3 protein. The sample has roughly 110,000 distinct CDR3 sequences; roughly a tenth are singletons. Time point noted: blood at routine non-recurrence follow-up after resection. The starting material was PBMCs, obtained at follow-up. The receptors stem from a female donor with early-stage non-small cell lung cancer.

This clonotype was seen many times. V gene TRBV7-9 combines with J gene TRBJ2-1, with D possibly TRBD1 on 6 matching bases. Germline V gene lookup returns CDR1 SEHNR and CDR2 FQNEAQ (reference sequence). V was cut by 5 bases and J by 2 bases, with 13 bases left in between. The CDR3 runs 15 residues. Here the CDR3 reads CASSPGHSTYNEQFF. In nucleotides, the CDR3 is TGTGCCAGCAGCCCGGGACATTCCACCTACAATGAGCAGTTCTTC.

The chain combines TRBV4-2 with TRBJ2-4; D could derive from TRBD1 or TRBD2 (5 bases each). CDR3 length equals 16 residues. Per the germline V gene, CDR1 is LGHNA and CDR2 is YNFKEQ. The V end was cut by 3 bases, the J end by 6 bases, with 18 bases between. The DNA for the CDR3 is TGTGCCAGCAGCCAGGGGACCCACGAAAGAATAAACATTCAGTACTTC. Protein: CASSQGTHERINIQYF.

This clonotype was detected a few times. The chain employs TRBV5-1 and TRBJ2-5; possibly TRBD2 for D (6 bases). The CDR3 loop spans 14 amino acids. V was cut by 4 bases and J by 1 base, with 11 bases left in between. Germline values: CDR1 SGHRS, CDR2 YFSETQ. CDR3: CASSRGTSQETQYF. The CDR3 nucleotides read TGCGCCAGCAGCCGCGGGACCAGCCAAGAGACCCAGTACTTC.

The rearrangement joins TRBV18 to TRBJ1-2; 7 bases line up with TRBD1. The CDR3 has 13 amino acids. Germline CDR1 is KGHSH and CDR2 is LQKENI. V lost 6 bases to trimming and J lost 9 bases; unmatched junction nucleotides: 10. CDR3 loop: CASSAQGGGSYTF. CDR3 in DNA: TGTGCCAGCTCGGCCCAGGGGGGCGGCAGCTACACCTTC.

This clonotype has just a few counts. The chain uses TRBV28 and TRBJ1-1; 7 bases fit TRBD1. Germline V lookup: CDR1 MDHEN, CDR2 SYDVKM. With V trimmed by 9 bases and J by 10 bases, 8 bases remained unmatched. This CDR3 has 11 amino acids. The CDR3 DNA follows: TGTGCCAGTGAGACAGGGCGGAGAGCTTTCTTT. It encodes CASETGRRAFF.

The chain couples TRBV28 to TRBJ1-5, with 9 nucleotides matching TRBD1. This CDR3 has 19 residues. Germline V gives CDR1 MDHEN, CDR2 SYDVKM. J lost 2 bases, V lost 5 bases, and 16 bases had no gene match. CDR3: CASSPGTGNFRSGNQPQHF. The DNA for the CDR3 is TGTGCCAGCAGTCCCGGGACAGGGAATTTCAGATCCGGCAATCAGCCCCAGCATTTT. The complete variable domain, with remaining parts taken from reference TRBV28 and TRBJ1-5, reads DVKVTQSSRYLVKRTGEKVFLECVQDMDHENMFWYRQDPGLGLRLIYFSYDVKMKEKGDIPEGYSVSREKKERFSLILESASTNQTSMYLCASSPGTGNFRSGNQPQHFGDGTRLSIL.

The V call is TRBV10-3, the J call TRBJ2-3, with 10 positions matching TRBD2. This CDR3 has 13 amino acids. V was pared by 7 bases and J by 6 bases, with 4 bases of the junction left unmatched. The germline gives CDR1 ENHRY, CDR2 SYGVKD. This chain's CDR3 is CAITPSGSDTQYF. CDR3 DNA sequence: TGTGCCATCACCCCTAGCGGGAGTGATACGCAGTATTTT.

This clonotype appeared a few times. As DNA, the CDR3 is TGTGCCAGCAGTCCCGGGACAGGGTTCGCTGAAGCTTTCTTT. It yields the protein CASSPGTGFAEAFF. J is TRBJ1-1 and V is TRBV5-4, with TRBD1 matching over 9 bases. The CDR3 extends over 14 amino acids. V shed 5 bases, J shed 6 bases, and the junction held 8 bases outside the gene matches. The V gene's germline CDR1 is SGHNT and CDR2 YYREEE (reference sequence).

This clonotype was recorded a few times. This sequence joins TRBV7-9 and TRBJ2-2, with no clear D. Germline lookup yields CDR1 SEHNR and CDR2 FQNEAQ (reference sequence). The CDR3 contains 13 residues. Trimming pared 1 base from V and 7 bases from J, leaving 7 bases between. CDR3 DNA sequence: TGTGCCAGCAGCTTAGTCGACGGCGGGGAGCTGTTTTTT. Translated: CASSLVDGGELFF.

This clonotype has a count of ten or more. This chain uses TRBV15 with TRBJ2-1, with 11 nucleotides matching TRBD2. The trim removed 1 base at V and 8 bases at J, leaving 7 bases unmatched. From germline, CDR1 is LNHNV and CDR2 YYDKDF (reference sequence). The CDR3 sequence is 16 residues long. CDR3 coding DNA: TGTGCCACCAGCAGAGGTGTTACTAGCGGGAGCTATGAGCAGTTCTTC. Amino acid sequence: CATSRGVTSGSYEQFF. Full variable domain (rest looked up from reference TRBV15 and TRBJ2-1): DAMVIQNPRYQVTQFGKPVTLSCSQTLNHNVMYWYQQKSSQAPKLLFHYYDKDFNNEADTPDNFQSRRPNTSFCFLDIRSPGLGDTAMYLCATSRGVTSGSYEQFFGPGTRLTVL.

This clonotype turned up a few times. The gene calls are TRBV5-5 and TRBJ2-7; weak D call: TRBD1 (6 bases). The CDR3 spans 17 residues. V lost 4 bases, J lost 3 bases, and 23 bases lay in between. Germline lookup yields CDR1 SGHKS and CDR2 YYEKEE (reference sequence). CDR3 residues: CASSPLGADRGFYEQYF. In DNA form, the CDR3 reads TGTGCCAGCAGCCCGCTAGGAGCGGACAGAGGTTTCTACGAGCAGTACTTC. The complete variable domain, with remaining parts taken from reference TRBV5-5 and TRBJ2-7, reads DAGVTQSPTHLIKTRGQQVTLRCSPISGHKSVSWYQQVLGQGPQFIFQYYEKEERGRGNFPDRFSARQFPNYSSELNVNALLLGDSALYLCASSPLGADRGFYEQYFGPGTRLTVT.

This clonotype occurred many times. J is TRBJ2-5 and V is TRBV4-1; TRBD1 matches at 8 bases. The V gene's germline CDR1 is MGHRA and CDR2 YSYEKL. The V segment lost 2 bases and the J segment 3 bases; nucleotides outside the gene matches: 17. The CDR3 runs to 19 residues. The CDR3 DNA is TGCGCCAGCAGCCAACGTCCCGCCCTCCTAAACAGGGGGAAAGAGACCCAGTACTTC. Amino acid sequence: CASSQRPALLNRGKETQYF.

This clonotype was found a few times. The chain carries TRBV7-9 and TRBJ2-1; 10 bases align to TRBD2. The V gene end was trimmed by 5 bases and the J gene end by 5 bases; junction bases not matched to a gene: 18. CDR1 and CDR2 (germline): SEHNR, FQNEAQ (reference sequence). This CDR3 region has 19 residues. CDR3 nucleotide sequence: TGTGCCAGCAGCATCCAGGGTGGATTAGCGGGAGGTCAGCACAATGAGCAGTTCTTC. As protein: CASSIQGGLAGGQHNEQFF.

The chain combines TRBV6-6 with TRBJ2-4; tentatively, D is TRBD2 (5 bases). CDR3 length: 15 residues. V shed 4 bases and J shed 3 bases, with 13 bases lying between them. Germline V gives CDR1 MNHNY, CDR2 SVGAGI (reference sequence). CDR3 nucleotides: TGTGCCAGCAGTTCCCCCCGAGGAGGCAAAAACATTCAGTACTTC. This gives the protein CASSSPRGGKNIQYF.

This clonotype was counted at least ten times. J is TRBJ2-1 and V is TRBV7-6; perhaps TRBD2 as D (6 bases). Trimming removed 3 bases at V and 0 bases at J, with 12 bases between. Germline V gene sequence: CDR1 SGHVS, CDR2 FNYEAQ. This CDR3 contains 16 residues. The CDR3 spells CASSLSAGSSYNEQFF. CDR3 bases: TGTGCCAGCAGCTTGTCGGCGGGGAGCTCCTACAATGAGCAGTTCTTC. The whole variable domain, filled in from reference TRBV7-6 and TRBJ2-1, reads GAGVSQSPRYKVTKRGQDVALRCDPISGHVSLYWYRQALGQGPEFLTYFNYEAQQDKSGLPNDRFSAERPEGSISTLTIQRTEQRDSAMYRCASSLSAGSSYNEQFFGPGTRLTVL.

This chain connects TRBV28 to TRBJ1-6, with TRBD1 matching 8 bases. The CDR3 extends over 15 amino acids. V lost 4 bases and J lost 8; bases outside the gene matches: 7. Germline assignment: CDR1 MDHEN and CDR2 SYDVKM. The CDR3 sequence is CASSSSGTGYSPLHF. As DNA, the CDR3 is TGTGCCAGCAGTTCCTCTGGGACAGGATATTCACCCCTCCACTTT.

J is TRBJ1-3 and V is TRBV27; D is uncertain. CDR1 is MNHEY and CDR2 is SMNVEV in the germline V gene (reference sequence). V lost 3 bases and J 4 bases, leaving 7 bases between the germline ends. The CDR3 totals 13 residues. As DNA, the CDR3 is TGTGCCAGCAGTTTTGCGTCCGGAAACACCATATATTTT. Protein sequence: CASSFASGNTIYF.

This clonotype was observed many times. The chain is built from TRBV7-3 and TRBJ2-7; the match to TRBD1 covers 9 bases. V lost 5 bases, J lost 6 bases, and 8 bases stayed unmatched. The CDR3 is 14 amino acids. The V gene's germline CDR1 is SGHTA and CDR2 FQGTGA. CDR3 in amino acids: CASSPGTGSLEQYF. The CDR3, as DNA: TGTGCCAGCAGCCCCGGGACAGGGAGCCTCGAGCAGTACTTC.

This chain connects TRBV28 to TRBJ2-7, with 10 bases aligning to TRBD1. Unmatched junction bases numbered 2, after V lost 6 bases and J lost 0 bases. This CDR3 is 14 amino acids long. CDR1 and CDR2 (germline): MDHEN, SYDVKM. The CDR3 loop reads CASRGQGSSYEQYV. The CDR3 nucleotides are TGTGCCAGCAGGGGACAGGGGAGCTCCTACGAGCAGTACGTC.

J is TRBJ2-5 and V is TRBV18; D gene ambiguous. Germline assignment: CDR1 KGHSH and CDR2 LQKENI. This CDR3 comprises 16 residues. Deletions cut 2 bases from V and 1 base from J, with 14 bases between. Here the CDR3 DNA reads TGTGCCAGCTCACCAAGGAAGGGTCGTTTCCAAGAGACCCAGTACTTC. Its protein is CASSPRKGRFQETQYF. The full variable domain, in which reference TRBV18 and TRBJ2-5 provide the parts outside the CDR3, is NAGVMQNPRHLVRRRGQEARLRCSPMKGHSHVYWYRQLPEEGLKFMVYLQKENIIDESGMPKERFSAEFPKEGPSILRIQQVVRGDSAAYFCASSPRKGRFQETQYFGPGTRLLVL.

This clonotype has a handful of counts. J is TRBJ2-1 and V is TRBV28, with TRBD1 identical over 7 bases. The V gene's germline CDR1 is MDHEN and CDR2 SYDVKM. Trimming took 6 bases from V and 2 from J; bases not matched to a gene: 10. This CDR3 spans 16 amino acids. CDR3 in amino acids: CASRKYRGATYNEQFF. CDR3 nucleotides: TGTGCCAGCAGGAAATACAGGGGCGCCACCTACAATGAGCAGTTCTTC.

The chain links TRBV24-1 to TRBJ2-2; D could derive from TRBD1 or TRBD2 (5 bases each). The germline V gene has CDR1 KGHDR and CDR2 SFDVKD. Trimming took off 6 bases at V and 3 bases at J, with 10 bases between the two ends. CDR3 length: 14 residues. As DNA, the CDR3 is TGTGCCACCAGTACGGGACCGCACACCGGGGAGCTGTTTTTT. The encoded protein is CATSTGPHTGELFF.

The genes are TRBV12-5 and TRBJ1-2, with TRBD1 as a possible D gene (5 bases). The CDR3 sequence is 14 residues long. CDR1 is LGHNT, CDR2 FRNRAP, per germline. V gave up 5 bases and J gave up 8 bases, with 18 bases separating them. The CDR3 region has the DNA TGTGCTAGTGGTCCACAAGACAGTCCCCGAGGCTACACCTTC. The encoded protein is CASGPQDSPRGYTF.

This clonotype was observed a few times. In DNA form, the CDR3 reads TGTGCCAGCAGCCCCCGGACAGGGGGAGGCAATGAGCAGTTCTTC. Protein sequence: CASSPRTGGGNEQFF. This rearrangement joins TRBV11-2 to TRBJ2-1, with 10 bases aligning to TRBD1. The germline V gene encodes CDR1 SGHAT and CDR2 FQNNGV. The CDR3 runs 15 residues. V was pared by 5 bases and J by 6 bases, with 7 bases of the junction left unmatched.

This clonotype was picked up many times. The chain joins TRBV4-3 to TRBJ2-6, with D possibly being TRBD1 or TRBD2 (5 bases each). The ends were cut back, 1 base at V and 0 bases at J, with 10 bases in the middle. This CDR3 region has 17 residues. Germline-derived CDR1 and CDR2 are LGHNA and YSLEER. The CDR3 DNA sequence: TGCGCCAGCAGCCAAGGGGGGTTCGGCTCTGGGGCCAACGTCCTGACTTTC. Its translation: CASSQGGFGSGANVLTF.

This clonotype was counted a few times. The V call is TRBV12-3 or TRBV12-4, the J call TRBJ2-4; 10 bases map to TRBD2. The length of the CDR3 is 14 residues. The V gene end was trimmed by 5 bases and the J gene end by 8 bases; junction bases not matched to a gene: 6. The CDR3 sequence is CASSPGTSDDIQYF. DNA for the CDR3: TGTGCCAGCAGTCCTGGGACTAGCGATGACATTCAGTACTTC.

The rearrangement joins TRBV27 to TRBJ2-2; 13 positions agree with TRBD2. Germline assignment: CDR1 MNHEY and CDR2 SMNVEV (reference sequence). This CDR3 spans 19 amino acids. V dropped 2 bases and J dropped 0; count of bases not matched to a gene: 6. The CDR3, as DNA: TGTGCCAGCAGTTTACCGGGACTAGCGGGGCGACCGAACACCGGGGAGCTGTTTTTT. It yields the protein CASSLPGLAGRPNTGELFF.

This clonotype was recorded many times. This CDR3 reads CADIRDRVSYEQYV. The DNA for the CDR3 is TGTGCCGACATCCGGGACAGGGTGTCGTACGAGCAGTACGTC. J is TRBJ2-7 and V is TRBV21-1; the DNA was not used to check the table's D call, TRBD1. TRBV21-1 is deemed a pseudogene. The CDR3 contains 14 residues.

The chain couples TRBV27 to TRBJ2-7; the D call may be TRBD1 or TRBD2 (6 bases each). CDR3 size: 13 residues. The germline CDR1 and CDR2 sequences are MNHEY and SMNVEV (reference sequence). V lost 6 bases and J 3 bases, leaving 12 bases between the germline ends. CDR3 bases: TGTGCCAGCAGGCGGGACACCTACTACGAGCAGTACTTC. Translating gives CASRRDTYYEQYF.

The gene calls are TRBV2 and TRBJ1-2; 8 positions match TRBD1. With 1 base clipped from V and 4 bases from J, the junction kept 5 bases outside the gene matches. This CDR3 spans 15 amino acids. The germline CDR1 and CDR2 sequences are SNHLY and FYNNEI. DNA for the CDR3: TGTGCCAGCAGTGAAGGAACCACAGGGGGCTATGGCTACACCTTC. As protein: CASSEGTTGGYGYTF.

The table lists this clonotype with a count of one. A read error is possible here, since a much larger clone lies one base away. The DNA for the CDR3 is TGTGCCACCGGGACAGTAGGTAGCAATGAGCAGTTCTTC. This translates into CATGTVGSNEQFF. V and J are TRBV24-1 and TRBJ2-1; TRBD1 agrees at 7 bases. CDR1 KGHDR and CDR2 SFDVKD come from the germline V gene. This CDR3 comprises 13 residues. V lost 9 bases, J lost 6 bases, and 7 bases stayed unmatched.

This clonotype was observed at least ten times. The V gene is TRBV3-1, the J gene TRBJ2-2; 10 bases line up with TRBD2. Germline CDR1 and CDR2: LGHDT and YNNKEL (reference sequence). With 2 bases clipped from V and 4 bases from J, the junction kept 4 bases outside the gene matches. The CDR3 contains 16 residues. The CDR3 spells CASSQSTSGLTGELFF. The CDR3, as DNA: TGTGCCAGCAGCCAATCGACTAGCGGGCTCACCGGGGAGCTGTTTTTT.